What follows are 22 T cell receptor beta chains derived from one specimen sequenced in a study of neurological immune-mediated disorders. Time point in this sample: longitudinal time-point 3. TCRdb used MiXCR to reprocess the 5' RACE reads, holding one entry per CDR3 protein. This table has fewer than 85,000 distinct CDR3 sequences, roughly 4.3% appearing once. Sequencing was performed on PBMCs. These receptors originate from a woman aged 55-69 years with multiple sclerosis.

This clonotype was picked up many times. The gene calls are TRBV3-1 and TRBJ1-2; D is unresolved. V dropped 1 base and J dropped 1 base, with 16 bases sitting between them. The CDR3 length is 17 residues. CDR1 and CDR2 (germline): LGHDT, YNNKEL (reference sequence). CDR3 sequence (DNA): TGTGCCAGCAGCCAAGTCCCGGGTCAACAACTTAACTATGGCTACACCTTC. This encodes CASSQVPGQQLNYGYTF. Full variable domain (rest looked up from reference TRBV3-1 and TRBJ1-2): DTAVSQTPKYLVTQMGNDKSIKCEQNLGHDTMYWYKQDSKKFLKIMFSYNNKELIINETVPNRFSPKSPDKAHLNLHINSLELGDSAVYFCASSQVPGQQLNYGYTFGSGTRLTVV.

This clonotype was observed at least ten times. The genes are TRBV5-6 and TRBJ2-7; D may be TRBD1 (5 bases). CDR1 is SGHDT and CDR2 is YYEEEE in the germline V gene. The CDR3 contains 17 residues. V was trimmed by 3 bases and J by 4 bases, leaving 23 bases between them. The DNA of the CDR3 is TGTGCCAGCAGCTCCAGGGTAGGGGTCATAGGGAATTACGAGCAGTACTTC. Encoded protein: CASSSRVGVIGNYEQYF.

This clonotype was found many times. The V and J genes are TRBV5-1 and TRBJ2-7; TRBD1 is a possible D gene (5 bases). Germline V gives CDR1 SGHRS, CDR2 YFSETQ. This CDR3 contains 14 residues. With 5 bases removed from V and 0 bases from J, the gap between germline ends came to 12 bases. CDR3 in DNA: TGCGCCAGCAGACAACAGGCGAGCTCCTACGAGCAGTACTTC. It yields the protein CASRQQASSYEQYF.

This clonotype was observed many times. The CDR3: CASSGQMNTEAFF. The CDR3 nucleotides are TGTGCCAGCAGCGGACAGATGAACACTGAAGCTTTCTTT. The V and J genes are TRBV6-4 and TRBJ1-1, with a possible D match to TRBD1 (6 bases). The CDR3 consists of 13 residues. The V end lost 6 bases, the J end lost 0 bases, and 8 bases lay between the germline ends. Germline values: CDR1 MRHNA, CDR2 SNTAGT.

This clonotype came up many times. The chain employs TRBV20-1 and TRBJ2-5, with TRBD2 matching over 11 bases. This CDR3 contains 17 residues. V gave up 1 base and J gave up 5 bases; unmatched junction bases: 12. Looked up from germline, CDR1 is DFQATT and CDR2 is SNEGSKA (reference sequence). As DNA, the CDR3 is TGCAGTGCTAGAGCGGCTAGCGGGGGGTACCCCAGCGAGACCCAGTACTTC. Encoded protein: CSARAASGGYPSETQYF.

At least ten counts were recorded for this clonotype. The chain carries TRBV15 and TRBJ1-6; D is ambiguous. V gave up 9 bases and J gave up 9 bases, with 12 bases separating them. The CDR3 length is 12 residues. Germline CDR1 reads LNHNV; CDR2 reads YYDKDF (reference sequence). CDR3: CATTESGSPLHF. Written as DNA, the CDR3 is TGTGCCACGACGGAAAGTGGTTCACCCCTCCACTTT.

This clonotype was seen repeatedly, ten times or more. The CDR3: CASHTGGTMNTEAFF. For the CDR3, the DNA is TGTGCCAGCCATACGGGGGGTACTATGAACACTGAAGCTTTCTTT. The chain recombines TRBV12-3 or TRBV12-4 with TRBJ1-1, with D tentatively TRBD1 (5 bases). The CDR3 is made up of 15 amino acids. Trimming shortened V by 8 bases and J by 0 bases, and 16 bases separated the two germline ends.

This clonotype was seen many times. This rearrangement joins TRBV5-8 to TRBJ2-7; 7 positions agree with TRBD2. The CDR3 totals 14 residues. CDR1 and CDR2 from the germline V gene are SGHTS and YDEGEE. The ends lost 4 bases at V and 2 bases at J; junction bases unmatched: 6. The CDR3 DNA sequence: TGTGCCAGCAGCCGTGGGGGGGTCCCCTACGAGCAGTACTTC. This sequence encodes CASSRGGVPYEQYF.

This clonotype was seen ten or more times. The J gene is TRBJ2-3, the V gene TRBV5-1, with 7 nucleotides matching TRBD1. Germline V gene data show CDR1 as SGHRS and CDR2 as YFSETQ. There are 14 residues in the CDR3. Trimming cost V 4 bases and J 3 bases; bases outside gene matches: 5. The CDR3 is CASSHRGTTDTQYF. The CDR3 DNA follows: TGCGCCAGCAGCCACAGGGGAACTACAGATACGCAGTATTTT.

The CDR3 nucleotides read TGTGCCAGCAGCTCCCTCGGACAGTTGACTCTGGGGGCCAAAAACATTCAGTACTTC. Translating gives CASSSLGQLTLGAKNIQYF. The chain recombines TRBV11-2 with TRBJ2-4, with D maybe TRBD1 (6 bases). Looked up from germline, CDR1 is SGHAT and CDR2 is FQNNGV. The ends were cut back, 4 bases at V and 1 base at J, with 23 bases in the middle. There are 19 residues in the CDR3.

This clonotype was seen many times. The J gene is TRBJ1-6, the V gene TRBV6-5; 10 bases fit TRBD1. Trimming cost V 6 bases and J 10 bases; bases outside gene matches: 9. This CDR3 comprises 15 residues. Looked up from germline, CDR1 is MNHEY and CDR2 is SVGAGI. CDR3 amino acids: CASSLGQGGWSPLHF. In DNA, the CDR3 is TGTGCCAGCAGCCTCGGACAGGGGGGTTGGTCACCCCTCCACTTT.

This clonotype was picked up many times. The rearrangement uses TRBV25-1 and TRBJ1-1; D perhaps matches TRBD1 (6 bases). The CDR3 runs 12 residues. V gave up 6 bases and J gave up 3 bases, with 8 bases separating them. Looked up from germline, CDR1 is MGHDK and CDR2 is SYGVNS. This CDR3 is CASRKGDTEAFF. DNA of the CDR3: TGTGCCAGCAGAAAGGGGGACACTGAAGCTTTCTTT.

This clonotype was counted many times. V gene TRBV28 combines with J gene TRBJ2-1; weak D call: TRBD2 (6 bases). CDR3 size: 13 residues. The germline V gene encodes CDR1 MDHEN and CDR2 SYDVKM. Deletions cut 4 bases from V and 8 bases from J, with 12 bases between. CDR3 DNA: TGTGCCAGCAGTTGGGGTCCGGGGGATGAGCAGTTCTTC. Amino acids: CASSWGPGDEQFF.

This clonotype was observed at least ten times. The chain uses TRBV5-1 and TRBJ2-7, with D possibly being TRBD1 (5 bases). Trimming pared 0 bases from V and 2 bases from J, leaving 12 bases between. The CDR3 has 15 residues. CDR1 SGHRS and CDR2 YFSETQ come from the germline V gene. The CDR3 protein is CASSLGSKGTYEQYF. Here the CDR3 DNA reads TGCGCCAGCAGCTTGGGTAGTAAGGGGACCTACGAGCAGTACTTC.

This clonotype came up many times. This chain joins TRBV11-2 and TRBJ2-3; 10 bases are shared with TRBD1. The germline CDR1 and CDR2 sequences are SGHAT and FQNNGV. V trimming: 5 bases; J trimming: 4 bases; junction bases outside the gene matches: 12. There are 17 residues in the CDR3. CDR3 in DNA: TGTGCCAGCAGCCCGAAGATGGGGACAGGGGTTTCAGATACGCAGTATTTT. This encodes CASSPKMGTGVSDTQYF.

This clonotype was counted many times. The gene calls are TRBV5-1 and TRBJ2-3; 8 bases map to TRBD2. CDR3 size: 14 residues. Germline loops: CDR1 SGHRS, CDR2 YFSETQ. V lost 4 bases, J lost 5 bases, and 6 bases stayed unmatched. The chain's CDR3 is CASSLGGEGDTQYF. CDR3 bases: TGCGCCAGCAGCCTCGGGGGGGAAGGAGATACGCAGTATTTT.

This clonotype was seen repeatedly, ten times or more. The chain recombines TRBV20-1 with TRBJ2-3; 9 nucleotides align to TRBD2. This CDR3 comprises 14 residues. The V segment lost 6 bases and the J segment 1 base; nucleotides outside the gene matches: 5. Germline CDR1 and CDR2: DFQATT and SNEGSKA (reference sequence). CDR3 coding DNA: TGCAGTGCGAGGCGGGGGGGCGGCACAGATACGCAGTATTTT. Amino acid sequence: CSARRGGGTDTQYF.

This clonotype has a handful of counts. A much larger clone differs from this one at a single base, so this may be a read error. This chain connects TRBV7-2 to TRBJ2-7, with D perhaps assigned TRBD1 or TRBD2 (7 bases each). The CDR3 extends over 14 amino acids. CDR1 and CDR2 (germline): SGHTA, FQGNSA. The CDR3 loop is CVSSQGGGSYEQYF. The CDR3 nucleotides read TGTGTCAGCAGCCAGGGGGGGGGCTCCTACGAGCAGTACTTC.

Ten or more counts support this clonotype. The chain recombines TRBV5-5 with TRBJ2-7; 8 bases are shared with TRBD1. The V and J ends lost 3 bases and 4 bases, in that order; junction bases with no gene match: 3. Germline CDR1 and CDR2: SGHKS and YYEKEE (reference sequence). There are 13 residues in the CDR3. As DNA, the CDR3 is TGTGCCAGCAGCTCCGGGACAGGATACGAGCAGTACTTC. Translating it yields CASSSGTGYEQYF.

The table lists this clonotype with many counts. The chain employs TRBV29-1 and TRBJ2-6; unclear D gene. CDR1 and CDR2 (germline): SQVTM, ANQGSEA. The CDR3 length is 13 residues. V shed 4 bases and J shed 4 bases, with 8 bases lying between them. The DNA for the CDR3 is TGCAGCGTTGTGGCAGACGGGGCCAACGTCCTGACTTTC. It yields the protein CSVVADGANVLTF.

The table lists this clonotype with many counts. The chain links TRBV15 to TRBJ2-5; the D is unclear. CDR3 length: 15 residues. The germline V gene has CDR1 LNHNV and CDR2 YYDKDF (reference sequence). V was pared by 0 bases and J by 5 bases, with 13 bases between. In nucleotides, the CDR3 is TGTGCCACCAGCAGAGATCGGGCCACTCGGGAGACCCAGTACTTC. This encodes CATSRDRATRETQYF.

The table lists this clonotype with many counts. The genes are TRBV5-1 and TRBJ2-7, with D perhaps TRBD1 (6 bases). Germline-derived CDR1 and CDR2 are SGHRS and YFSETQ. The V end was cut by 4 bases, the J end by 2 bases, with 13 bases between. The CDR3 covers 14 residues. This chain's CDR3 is CASSVAQGPYEQYF. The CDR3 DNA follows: TGCGCCAGCAGCGTTGCACAGGGCCCCTACGAGCAGTACTTC. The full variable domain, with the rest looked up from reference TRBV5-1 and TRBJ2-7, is KAGVTQTPRYLIKTRGQQVTLSCSPISGHRSVSWYQQTPGQGLQFLFEYFSETQRNKGNFPGRFSGRQFSNSRSEMNVSTLELGDSALYLCASSVAQGPYEQYFGPGTRLTVT.